This T cell receptor beta chain was sequenced for a study of T-cell reconstitution after alpha-beta-depleted transplantation in children. This clonotype was counted a few times. Its antigen remains unidentified. During its preparation, the TCRbeta library received unique molecular identifiers. TCRdb itself ran the PCR reads through MiXCR, one entry per CDR3 protein. The repertoire includes approximately 650,000 distinct CDR3 sequences, about an eighth of them detected once, and 0.79% sits in the top ten. Germline CDR1 MGHRA, CDR2 YSYEKL. This CDR3 is 15 amino acids long. The V end was cut by 1 base, the J end by 9 bases, with 13 bases between. Study-wide results and caveats: As was reported, about two months after transplant, alpha-beta T cells came from several hundred expanded graft clones. The origin of high day-60 TCRbeta diversity in some patients lay in surviving recipient T cells and thymic progenitors. Newly generated T cells supplied most T-cell counts and diversity one year post-transplant.

The sequence came from a girl aged 2-10 years with congenital amegakaryocytic thrombocytopenia, due to receive a stem cell transplant. Source: PBMCs, taken before TCRalphabeta/CD19-depleted stem cell transplant. The V call is TRBV4-1, the J call TRBJ1-6, with a tentative D call TRBD1 (6 bases). In nucleotides, the CDR3 is TGCGCCAGCAGCCAAGTCGGGGGGCTAAGTTCACCCCTCCACTTT. Protein: CASSQVGGLSSPLHF.